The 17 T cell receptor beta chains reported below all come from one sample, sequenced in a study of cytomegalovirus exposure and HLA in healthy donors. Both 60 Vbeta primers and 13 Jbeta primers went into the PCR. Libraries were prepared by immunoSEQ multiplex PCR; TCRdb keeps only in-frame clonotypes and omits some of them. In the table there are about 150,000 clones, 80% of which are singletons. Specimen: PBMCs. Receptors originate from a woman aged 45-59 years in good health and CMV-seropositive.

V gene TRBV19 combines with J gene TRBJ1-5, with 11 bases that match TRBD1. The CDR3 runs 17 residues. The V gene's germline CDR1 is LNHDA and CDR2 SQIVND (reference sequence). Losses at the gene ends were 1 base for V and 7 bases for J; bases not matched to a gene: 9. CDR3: CASSIGPGQGVRQPQHF. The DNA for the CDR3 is TGTGCCAGTAGTATAGGTCCGGGACAGGGGGTTCGGCAGCCCCAGCATTTT. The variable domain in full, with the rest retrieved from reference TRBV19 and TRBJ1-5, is DGGITQSPKYLFRKEGQNVTLSCEQNLNHDAMYWYRQDPGQGLRLIYYSQIVNDFQKGDIAEGYSVSREKKESFPLTVTSAQKNPTAFYLCASSIGPGQGVRQPQHFGDGTRLSIL.

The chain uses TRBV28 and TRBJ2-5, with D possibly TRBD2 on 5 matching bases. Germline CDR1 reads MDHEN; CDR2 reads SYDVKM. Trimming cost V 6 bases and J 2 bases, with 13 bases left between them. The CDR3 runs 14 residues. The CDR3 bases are TGTGCCAGCAGGCGGGCGTCTTTACAAGAGACCCAGTACTTC. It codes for CASRRASLQETQYF.

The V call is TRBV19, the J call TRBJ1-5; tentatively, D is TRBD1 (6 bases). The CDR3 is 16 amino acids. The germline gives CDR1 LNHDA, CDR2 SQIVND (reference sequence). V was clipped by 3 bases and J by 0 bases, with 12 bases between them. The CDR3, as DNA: TGTGCCAGTAGTATGGGGGCAGTCTATAGCAATCAGCCCCAGCATTTT. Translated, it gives CASSMGAVYSNQPQHF.

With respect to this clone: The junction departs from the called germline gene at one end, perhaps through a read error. The CDR3 loop is CSSSFSGTPDTQYF. The DNA for the CDR3 is TGTTCCAGCAGCTTTTCGGGAACTCCAGATACGCAGTATTTT. The genes are TRBV7-9 and TRBJ2-3; tentative D call: TRBD2 (5 bases). CDR3 length: 14 amino acids. Germline loops: CDR1 SEHNR, CDR2 FQNEAQ (reference sequence).

The CDR3 bases are TGTGCCAGCAGCTTCAGGGGTTTAGACACCATATATTTT. As protein: CASSFRGLDTIYF. The chain uses TRBV7-2 and TRBJ1-3, with D possibly being TRBD1 (6 bases). CDR3 length: 13 amino acids. V lost 3 bases and J 8 bases, leaving 11 bases between the germline ends. Germline V gives CDR1 SGHTA, CDR2 FQGNSA.

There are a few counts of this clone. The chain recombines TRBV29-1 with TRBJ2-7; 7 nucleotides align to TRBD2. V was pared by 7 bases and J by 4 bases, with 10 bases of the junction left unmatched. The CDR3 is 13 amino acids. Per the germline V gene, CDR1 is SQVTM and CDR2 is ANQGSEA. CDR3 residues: CSGGAGPGYEQYF. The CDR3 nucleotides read TGCAGCGGCGGAGCGGGGCCCGGGTACGAGCAGTACTTC.

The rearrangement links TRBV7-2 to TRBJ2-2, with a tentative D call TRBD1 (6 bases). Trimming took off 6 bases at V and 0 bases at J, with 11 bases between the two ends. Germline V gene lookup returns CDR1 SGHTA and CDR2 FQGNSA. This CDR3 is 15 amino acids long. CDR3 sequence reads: CASRTGHPNTGELFF. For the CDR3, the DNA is TGTGCCAGCAGAACGGGACATCCGAACACCGGGGAGCTGTTTTTT.

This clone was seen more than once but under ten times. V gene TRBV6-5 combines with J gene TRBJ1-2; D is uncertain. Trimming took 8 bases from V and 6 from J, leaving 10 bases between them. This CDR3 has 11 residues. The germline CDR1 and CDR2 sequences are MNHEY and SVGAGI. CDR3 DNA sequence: TGTGCCAGCGGGAGGGAGAATGGCTACACCTTC. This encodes CASGRENGYTF.

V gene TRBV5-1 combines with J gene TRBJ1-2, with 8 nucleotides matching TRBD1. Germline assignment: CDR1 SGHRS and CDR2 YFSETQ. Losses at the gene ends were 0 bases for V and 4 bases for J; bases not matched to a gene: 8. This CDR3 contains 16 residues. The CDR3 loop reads CASSLGQGISAYGYTF. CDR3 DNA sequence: TGCGCCAGCAGCTTGGGACAGGGGATCTCCGCCTATGGCTACACCTTC.

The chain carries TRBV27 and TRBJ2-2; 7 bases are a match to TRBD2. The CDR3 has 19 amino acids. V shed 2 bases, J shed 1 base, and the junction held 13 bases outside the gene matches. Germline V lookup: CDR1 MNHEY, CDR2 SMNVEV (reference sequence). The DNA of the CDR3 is TGTGCCAGCAGTTTAGGGAGGGCTAGAATCCCCGTGAACACCGGGGAGCTGTTTTTT. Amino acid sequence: CASSLGRARIPVNTGELFF.

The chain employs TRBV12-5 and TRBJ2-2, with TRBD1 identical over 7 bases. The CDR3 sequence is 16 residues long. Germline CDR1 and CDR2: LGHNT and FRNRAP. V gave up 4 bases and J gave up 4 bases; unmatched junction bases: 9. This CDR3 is CASGSRQGRSTGELFF. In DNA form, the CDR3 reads TGTGCTAGTGGTTCAAGACAGGGTCGAAGCACCGGGGAGCTGTTTTTT.

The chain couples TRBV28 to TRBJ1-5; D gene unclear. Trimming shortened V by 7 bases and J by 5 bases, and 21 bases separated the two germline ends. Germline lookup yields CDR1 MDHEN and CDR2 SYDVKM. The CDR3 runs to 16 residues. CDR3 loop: CASNRVTQSPDQPQHF. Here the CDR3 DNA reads TGTGCCAGCAACCGGGTCACCCAATCCCCTGATCAGCCCCAGCATTTT.

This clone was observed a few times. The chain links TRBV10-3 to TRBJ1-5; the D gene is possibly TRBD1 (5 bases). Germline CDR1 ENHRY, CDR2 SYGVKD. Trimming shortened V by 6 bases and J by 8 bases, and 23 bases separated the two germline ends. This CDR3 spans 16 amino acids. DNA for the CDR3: TGTGCCATCAGCGCTCAGGGCCAAGCAGCCGGTGAGCCCCAGCATTTT. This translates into CAISAQGQAAGEPQHF.

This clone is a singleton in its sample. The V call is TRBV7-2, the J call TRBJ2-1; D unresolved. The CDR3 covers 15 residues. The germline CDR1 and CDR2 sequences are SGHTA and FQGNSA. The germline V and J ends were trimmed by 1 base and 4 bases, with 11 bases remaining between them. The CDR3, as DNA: TGTGCCAGCAGCTTAGGCCCTAGAGTTTACAATGAGCAGTTCTTC. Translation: CASSLGPRVYNEQFF.

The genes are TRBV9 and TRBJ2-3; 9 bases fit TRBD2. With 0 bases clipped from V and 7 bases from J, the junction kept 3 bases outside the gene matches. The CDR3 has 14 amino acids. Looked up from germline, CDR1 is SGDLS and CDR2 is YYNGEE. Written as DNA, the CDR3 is TGTGCCAGCAGCGTAGGGACTAGCGCGCATACGCAGTATTTT. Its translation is CASSVGTSAHTQYF.

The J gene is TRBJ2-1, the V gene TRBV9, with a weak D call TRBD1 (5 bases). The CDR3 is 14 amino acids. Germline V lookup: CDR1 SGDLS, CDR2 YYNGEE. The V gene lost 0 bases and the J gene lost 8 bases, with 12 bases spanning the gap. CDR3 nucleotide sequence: TGTGCCAGCAGCGTAGCCCTACCAGGGCATGAGCAGTTCTTC. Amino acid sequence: CASSVALPGHEQFF.

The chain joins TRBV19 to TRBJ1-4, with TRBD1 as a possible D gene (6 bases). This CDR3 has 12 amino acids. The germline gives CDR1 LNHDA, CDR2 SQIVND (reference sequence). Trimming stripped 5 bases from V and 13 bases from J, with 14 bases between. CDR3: CASSPTDRRLFF. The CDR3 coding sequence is TGTGCCAGTAGTCCGACCGACAGGAGACTGTTTTTT.